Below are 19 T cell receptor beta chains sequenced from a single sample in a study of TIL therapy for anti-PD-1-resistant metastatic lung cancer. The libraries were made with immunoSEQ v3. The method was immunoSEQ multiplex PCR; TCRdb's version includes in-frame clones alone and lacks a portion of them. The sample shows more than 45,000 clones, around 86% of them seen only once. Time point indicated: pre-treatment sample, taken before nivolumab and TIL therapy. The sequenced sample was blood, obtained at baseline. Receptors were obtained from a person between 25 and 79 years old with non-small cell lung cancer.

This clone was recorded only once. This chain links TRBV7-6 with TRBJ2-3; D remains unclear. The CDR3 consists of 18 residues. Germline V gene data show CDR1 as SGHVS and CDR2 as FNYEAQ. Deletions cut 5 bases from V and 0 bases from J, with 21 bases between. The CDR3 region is CASSPRAISPTSTDTQYF. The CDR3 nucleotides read TGTGCCAGCAGCCCCCGAGCGATCTCCCCCACTAGCACAGATACGCAGTATTTT.

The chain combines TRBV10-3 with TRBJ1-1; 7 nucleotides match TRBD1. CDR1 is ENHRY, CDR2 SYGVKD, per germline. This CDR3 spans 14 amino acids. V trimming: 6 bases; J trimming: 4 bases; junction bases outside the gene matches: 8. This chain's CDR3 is CAIRTGERGTEAFF. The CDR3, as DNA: TGTGCCATCAGAACAGGGGAAAGGGGCACTGAAGCTTTCTTT.

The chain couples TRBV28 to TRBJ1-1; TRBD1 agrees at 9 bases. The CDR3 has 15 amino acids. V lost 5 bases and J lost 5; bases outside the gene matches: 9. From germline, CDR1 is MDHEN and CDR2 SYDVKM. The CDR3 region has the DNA TGTGCCAGCAGTGTAGGGACAGGGTGGGGGACTGAAGCTTTCTTT. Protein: CASSVGTGWGTEAFF. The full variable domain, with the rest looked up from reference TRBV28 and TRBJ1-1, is DVKVTQSSRYLVKRTGEKVFLECVQDMDHENMFWYRQDPGLGLRLIYFSYDVKMKEKGDIPEGYSVSREKKERFSLILESASTNQTSMYLCASSVGTGWGTEAFFGQGTRLTVV.

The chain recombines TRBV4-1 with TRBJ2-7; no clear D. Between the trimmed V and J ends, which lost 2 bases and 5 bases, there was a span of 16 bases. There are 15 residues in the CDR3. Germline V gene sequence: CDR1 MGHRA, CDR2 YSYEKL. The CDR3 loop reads CASSQTFSFADEQYF. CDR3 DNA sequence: TGCGCCAGCAGCCAAACTTTTTCCTTCGCGGACGAGCAGTACTTC.

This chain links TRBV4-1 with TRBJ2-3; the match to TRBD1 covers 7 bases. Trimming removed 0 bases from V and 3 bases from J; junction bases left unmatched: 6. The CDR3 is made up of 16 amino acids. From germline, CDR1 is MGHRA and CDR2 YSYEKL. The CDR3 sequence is CASSQEKGARTDTQYF. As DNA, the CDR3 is TGCGCCAGCAGCCAAGAGAAGGGGGCGAGGACAGATACGCAGTATTTT.

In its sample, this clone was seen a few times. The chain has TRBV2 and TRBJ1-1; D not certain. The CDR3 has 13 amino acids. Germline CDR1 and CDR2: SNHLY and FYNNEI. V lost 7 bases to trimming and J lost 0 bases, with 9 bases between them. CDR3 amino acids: CASNGEVNTEAFF. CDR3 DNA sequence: TGTGCCAGCAATGGGGAGGTGAACACTGAAGCTTTCTTT.

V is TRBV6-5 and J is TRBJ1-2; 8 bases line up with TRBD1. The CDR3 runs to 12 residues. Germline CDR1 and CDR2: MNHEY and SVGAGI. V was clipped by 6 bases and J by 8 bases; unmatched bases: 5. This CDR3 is CASRGQVWGYTF. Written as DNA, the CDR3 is TGTGCCAGCAGGGGACAGGTTTGGGGCTACACCTTC.

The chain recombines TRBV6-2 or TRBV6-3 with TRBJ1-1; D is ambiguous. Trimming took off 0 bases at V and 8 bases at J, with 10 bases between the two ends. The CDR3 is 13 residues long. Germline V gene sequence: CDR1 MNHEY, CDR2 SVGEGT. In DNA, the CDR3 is TGTGCCAGCAGTTACTCGAAGACGGAAGAAGCTTTCTTT. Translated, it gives CASSYSKTEEAFF.

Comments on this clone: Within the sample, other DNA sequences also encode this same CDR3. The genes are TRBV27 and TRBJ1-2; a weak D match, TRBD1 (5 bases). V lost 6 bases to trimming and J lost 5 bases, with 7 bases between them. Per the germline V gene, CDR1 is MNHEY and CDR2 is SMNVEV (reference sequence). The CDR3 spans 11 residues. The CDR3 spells CASSQGYGYTF. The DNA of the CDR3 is TGTGCCAGCAGCCAGGGATATGGCTACACCTTC.

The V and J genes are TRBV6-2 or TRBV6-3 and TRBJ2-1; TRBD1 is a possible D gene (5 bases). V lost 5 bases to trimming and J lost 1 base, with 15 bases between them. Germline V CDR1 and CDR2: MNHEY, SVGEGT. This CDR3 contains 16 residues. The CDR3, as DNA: TGTGCCAGCAGTACGGCAGGGTCCTTTTCCTACAATGAGCAGTTCTTC. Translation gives CASSTAGSFSYNEQFF.

CDR3 nucleotides: TGCGCCAGCAGCTTGGGGACGACGGGTACCTTTATTTCACCCCTCCACTTT. This encodes CASSLGTTGTFISPLHF. V is TRBV5-1 and J is TRBJ1-6; D unresolved. Germline values: CDR1 SGHRS, CDR2 YFSETQ. V was pared by 0 bases and J by 9 bases, with 19 bases between. The CDR3 length is 17 residues.

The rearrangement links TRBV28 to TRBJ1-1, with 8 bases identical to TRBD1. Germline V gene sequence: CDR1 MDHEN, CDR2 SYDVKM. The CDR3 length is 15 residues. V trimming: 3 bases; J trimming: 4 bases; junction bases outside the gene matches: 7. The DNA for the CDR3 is TGTGCCAGCAGTTTGTCGAACAGGGGGACCACTGAAGCTTTCTTT. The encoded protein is CASSLSNRGTTEAFF.

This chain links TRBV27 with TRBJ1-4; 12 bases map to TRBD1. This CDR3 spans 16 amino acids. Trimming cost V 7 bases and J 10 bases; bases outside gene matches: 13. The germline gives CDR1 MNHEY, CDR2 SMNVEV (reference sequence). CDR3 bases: TGTGCCAGCACTAATCCAGTGGGACAGGGGGCTGGAAAACTGTTTTTT. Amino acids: CASTNPVGQGAGKLFF.

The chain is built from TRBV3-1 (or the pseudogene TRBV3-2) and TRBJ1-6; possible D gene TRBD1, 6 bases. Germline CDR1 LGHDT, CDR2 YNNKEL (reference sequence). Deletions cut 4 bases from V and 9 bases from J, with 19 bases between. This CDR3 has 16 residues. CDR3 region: CASSPSGQPSSSPLHF. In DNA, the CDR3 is TGTGCCAGCAGCCCGTCTGGACAGCCCAGTAGTTCACCCCTCCACTTT.

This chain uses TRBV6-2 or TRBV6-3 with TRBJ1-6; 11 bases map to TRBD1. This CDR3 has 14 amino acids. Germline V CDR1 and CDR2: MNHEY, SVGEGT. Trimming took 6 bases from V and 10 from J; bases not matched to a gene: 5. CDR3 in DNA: TGTGCCAGCAGCGCGGGACAGGGGGTATCACCCCTCCACTTT. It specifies CASSAGQGVSPLHF.

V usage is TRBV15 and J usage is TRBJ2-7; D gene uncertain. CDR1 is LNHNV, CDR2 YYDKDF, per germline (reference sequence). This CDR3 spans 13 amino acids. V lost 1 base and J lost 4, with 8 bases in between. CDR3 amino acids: CATSRVFEYEQYF. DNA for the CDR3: TGTGCCACCAGCAGAGTCTTCGAATACGAGCAGTACTTC. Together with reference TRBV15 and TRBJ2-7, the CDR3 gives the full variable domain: DAMVIQNPRYQVTQFGKPVTLSCSQTLNHNVMYWYQQKSSQAPKLLFHYYDKDFNNEADTPDNFQSRRPNTSFCFLDIRSPGLGDTAMYLCATSRVFEYEQYFGPGTRLTVT.

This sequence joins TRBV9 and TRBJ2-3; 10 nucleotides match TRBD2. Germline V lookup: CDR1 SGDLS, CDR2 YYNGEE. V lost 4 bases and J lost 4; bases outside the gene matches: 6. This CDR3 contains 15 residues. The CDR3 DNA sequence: TGTGCCAGCAGCCCCCCAGCGGGAGGGCCAGATACGCAGTATTTT. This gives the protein CASSPPAGGPDTQYF.

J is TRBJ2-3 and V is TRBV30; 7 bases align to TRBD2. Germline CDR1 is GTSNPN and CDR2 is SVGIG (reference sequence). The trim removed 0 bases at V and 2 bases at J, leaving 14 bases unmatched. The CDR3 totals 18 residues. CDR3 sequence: CAWSVTRTSASFTDTQYF. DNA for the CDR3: TGTGCCTGGAGTGTAACCAGAACTAGCGCGAGCTTCACAGATACGCAGTATTTT. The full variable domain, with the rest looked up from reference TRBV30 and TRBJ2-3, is SQTIHQWPATLVQPVGSPLSLECTVEGTSNPNLYWYRQAAGRGLQLLFYSVGIGQISSEVPQNLSASRPQDRQFILSSKKLLLSDSGFYLCAWSVTRTSASFTDTQYFGPGTRLTVL.

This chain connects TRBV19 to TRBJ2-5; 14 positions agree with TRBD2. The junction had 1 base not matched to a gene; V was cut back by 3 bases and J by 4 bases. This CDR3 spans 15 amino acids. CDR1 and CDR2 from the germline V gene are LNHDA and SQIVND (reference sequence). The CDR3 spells CASSIGTSGGETQYF. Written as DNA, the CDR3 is TGTGCCAGTAGTATCGGGACTAGCGGGGGAGAGACCCAGTACTTC.